Shown below are 30 T cell receptor beta chains from a single sample sequenced in a study of blood T cell repertoires in COVID-19. The table came from immunoSEQ multiplex PCR; TCRdb's copy has only in-frame clones and leaves some out. This table has 200,000 to 250,000 clones, more than 80% appearing once. Source material: peripheral blood. Receptors were obtained from a man aged 25 to 40 who had recovered from COVID-19.

The rearrangement links TRBV25-1 to TRBJ2-1; 10 bases line up with TRBD2. After removal of 2 bases from V and 5 bases from J, the junction contained 0 bases not matched to a gene. Germline V lookup: CDR1 MGHDK, CDR2 SYGVNS. The CDR3 spans 14 residues. The CDR3 reads CASSELAGDNEQFF. The DNA of the CDR3 is TGTGCCAGCAGTGAACTAGCGGGGGACAATGAGCAGTTCTTC.

This rearrangement joins TRBV15 to TRBJ2-5, with a weak D call TRBD1 (5 bases). The V and J ends lost 5 bases and 4 bases respectively, with 20 bases between them. CDR1 and CDR2 (germline): LNHNV, YYDKDF (reference sequence). The CDR3 runs 16 residues. CDR3 in DNA: TGTGCCACCAGCTCCACCAGGGTCGTTGACCCAGAGACCCAGTACTTC. Translating gives CATSSTRVVDPETQYF.

V usage is TRBV6-2 or TRBV6-3 and J usage is TRBJ2-7, with 7 nucleotides matching TRBD1. There are 14 residues in the CDR3. The germline V gene encodes CDR1 MNHEY and CDR2 SVGEGT. V shed 5 bases, J shed 3 bases, and the junction held 7 bases outside the gene matches. The CDR3 spells CASSRLRGLYEQYF. The CDR3 DNA reads TGTGCCAGCAGTAGATTAAGGGGGCTCTACGAGCAGTACTTC.

This clone was picked up a small number of times. The V gene is TRBV27, the J gene TRBJ1-2, with TRBD1 matching 9 bases. The V segment lost 2 bases and the J segment 4 bases; nucleotides outside the gene matches: 8. The CDR3 loop spans 16 amino acids. Germline loops: CDR1 MNHEY, CDR2 SMNVEV (reference sequence). CDR3 nucleotides: TGTGCCAGCAGTTTAGTATCTACAGGGGGCATCTATGGCTACACCTTC. Translated, it gives CASSLVSTGGIYGYTF.

A few counts support this clone. The chain uses TRBV5-4 and TRBJ1-1; 8 bases map to TRBD1. CDR3 length: 15 amino acids. J lost 4 bases, V lost 0 bases, and 5 bases had no gene match. CDR1 and CDR2 from the germline V gene are SGHNT and YYREEE (reference sequence). The CDR3 sequence is CASSLGDRLGTEAFF. The CDR3 bases are TGTGCCAGCAGCTTGGGGGACAGGCTGGGCACTGAAGCTTTCTTT. The full variable domain, with the rest looked up from reference TRBV5-4 and TRBJ1-1, is ETGVTQSPTHLIKTRGQQVTLRCSSQSGHNTVSWYQQALGQGPQFIFQYYREEENGRGNFPPRFSGLQFPNYSSELNVNALELDDSALYLCASSLGDRLGTEAFFGQGTRLTVV.

The CDR3 sequence: CASSSGTGFYEQYF. CDR3 nucleotide sequence: TGTGCCAGCAGCTCCGGGACAGGGTTCTACGAGCAGTACTTC. The chain has TRBV5-6 and TRBJ2-7, with TRBD1 matching over 9 bases. Germline V gene sequence: CDR1 SGHDT, CDR2 YYEEEE. Trimming at V came to 3 bases and at J to 3 bases, leaving 4 bases not matched to a gene. The CDR3 is made up of 14 amino acids.

The chain links TRBV7-6 to TRBJ1-2; weak D call: TRBD1 (6 bases). Trimming removed 1 base at V and 6 bases at J, with 15 bases between. This CDR3 is 15 amino acids long. CDR1 and CDR2 from the germline V gene are SGHVS and FNYEAQ. CDR3 DNA sequence: TGTGCCAGCAGCTTAGGGGCAGGGGCTCACCATGGCTACACCTTC. As protein: CASSLGAGAHHGYTF.

Regarding this clone: An end of the junction differs from the germline gene, which may be a read error. J is TRBJ1-3 and V is TRBV5-6, with a possible D match to TRBD1 (6 bases). The CDR3 sequence is 15 residues long. CDR1 SGHDT and CDR2 YYEEEE come from the germline V gene. The CDR3 region is CASSPLTGSGSTIYF. The DNA for the CDR3 is TGTGCCAGCAGCCCCTTGACAGGATCTGGAAGCACCATATATTTT.

The chain carries TRBV2 and TRBJ2-1, with TRBD2 identical over 8 bases. This CDR3 region has 16 residues. V lost 8 bases and J lost 0; bases outside the gene matches: 9. Germline assignment: CDR1 SNHLY and CDR2 FYNNEI. The CDR3: CASGSLAGSSYNEQFF. CDR3 DNA: TGTGCCAGCGGAAGCCTAGCGGGCAGCTCCTACAATGAGCAGTTCTTC. The entire variable domain, with the rest obtained from reference TRBV2 and TRBJ2-1, is as follows: EPEVTQTPSHQVTQMGQEVILRCVPISNHLYFYWYRQILGQKVEFLVSFYNNEISEKSEIFDDQFSVERPDGSNFTLKIRSTKLEDSAMYFCASGSLAGSSYNEQFFGPGTRLTVL.

The rearrangement links TRBV10-2 to TRBJ1-1; no firm D call. Trimming shortened V by 8 bases and J by 7 bases, and 20 bases separated the two germline ends. CDR1 is WSHSY, CDR2 SAAADI, per germline. The CDR3 is 14 amino acids. In DNA form, the CDR3 reads TGCGCCAGCCTAACCGGAAGCGGCGGTGATGAAGCTTTCTTT. This translates into CASLTGSGGDEAFF.

The chain is built from TRBV6-1 and TRBJ2-7; the match to TRBD2 covers 8 bases. After removal of 1 base from V and 4 bases from J, the junction contained 3 bases not matched to a gene. The CDR3 contains 14 residues. Germline assignment: CDR1 MNHNS and CDR2 SASEGT. The CDR3 here is CASSEVAGQYEQYF. For the CDR3, the DNA is TGTGCCAGCAGTGAAGTAGCGGGGCAGTACGAGCAGTACTTC.

This chain uses TRBV2 with TRBJ1-5; D is uncertain. Trimming removed 6 bases from V and 6 bases from J, with 6 bases in between. The V gene's germline CDR1 is SNHLY and CDR2 FYNNEI. The CDR3 sequence is 11 residues long. The CDR3 DNA is TGTGCCAGCAGACGGGGTCAGCCCCAGCATTTT. Translation: CASRRGQPQHF.

The chain employs TRBV4-2 and TRBJ2-5; D gene unclear. V lost 0 bases to trimming and J lost 5 bases, with 7 bases between them. Per the germline V gene, CDR1 is LGHNA and CDR2 is YNFKEQ. The CDR3 is made up of 13 amino acids. This CDR3 is CASSQDRKETQYF. The CDR3 region has the DNA TGTGCCAGCAGCCAAGATAGAAAGGAGACCCAGTACTTC.

The gene calls are TRBV12-3 or TRBV12-4 and TRBJ1-1; perhaps TRBD1 as D (6 bases). The CDR3 runs 13 residues. V gave up 6 bases and J gave up 1 base, with 9 bases separating them. The CDR3 loop reads CASRTGSNTEAFF. The CDR3 region has the DNA TGTGCCAGCAGGACAGGATCGAACACTGAAGCTTTCTTT.

The V gene is TRBV19, the J gene TRBJ2-7; D possibly corresponds to TRBD1 (5 bases). Germline values: CDR1 LNHDA, CDR2 SQIVND (reference sequence). V lost 10 bases and J 3 bases, leaving 22 bases between the germline ends. CDR3 size: 15 residues. In nucleotides, the CDR3 is TGTGCCACAGCAGGAACAGGTGAGGACGTCTACGAGCAGTACTTC. Translating it yields CATAGTGEDVYEQYF. Complete variable domain (other parts from reference TRBV19 and TRBJ2-7): DGGITQSPKYLFRKEGQNVTLSCEQNLNHDAMYWYRQDPGQGLRLIYYSQIVNDFQKGDIAEGYSVSREKKESFPLTVTSAQKNPTAFYLCATAGTGEDVYEQYFGPGTRLTVT.

The J gene is TRBJ2-5, the V gene TRBV5-1; 9 bases map to TRBD1. Germline trimming cut 3 bases from V and 5 bases from J; bases unmatched to any gene: 14. This CDR3 is built from 17 residues. The germline V gene has CDR1 SGHRS and CDR2 YFSETQ. The CDR3 DNA reads as TGCGCCAGCAGCTGGGAAAAAAGACAGGGGGTTGATGAGACCCAGTACTTC. Amino acids: CASSWEKRQGVDETQYF.

Concerning this clone itself: Other nucleotide sequences in the sample specify the same CDR3. This chain uses TRBV7-9 with TRBJ1-2; 8 nucleotides line up with TRBD1. CDR1 and CDR2 (germline): SEHNR, FQNEAQ (reference sequence). V lost 5 bases and J lost 0; bases outside the gene matches: 2. The CDR3 length is 14 residues. CDR3 sequence reads: CASSLGQANYGYTF. In nucleotides, the CDR3 is TGTGCCAGCAGCCTGGGACAGGCTAACTATGGCTACACCTTC.

V gene TRBV19 combines with J gene TRBJ1-5, with D maybe TRBD1 (6 bases). Germline V lookup: CDR1 LNHDA, CDR2 SQIVND (reference sequence). V lost 9 bases to trimming and J lost 4 bases, with 16 bases between them. CDR3 length: 14 amino acids. The CDR3 is CASTQGFLNQPQHF. The CDR3 nucleotides read TGTGCCAGCACTCAGGGGTTCCTGAATCAGCCCCAGCATTTT.

The V gene is TRBV4-2, the J gene TRBJ2-3; 8 bases align to TRBD1. The ends lost 0 bases at V and 10 bases at J; junction bases unmatched: 15. From germline, CDR1 is LGHNA and CDR2 YNFKEQ. The length of the CDR3 is 17 residues. CDR3 coding DNA: TGTGCCAGCAGCCAAGATGACCCGGGACAGGCAATACGATCGCAGTATTTT. It is translated as CASSQDDPGQAIRSQYF.

The chain employs TRBV7-9 and TRBJ2-3, with 10 nucleotides matching TRBD1. Germline V CDR1 and CDR2: SEHNR, FQNEAQ (reference sequence). Trimming cost V 4 bases and J 6 bases; bases outside gene matches: 10. The CDR3 consists of 16 residues. The CDR3 bases are TGTGCCAGCAGCTGGTTGGACAGGGGGTCGTCCGATACGCAGTATTTT. Its protein product is CASSWLDRGSSDTQYF. Looking up the rest from reference TRBV7-9 and TRBJ2-3 gives the full variable domain: DTGVSQNPRHKITKRGQNVTFRCDPISEHNRLYWYRQTLGQGPEFLTYFQNEAQLEKSRLLSDRFSAERPKGSFSTLEIQRTEQGDSAMYLCASSWLDRGSSDTQYFGPGTRLTVL.

The chain joins TRBV25-1 to TRBJ1-5; no clear D. Trimming removed 3 bases at V and 1 base at J, with 7 bases between. Germline V gene sequence: CDR1 MGHDK, CDR2 SYGVNS. The length of the CDR3 is 14 residues. CDR3 protein: CASSDWQSNQPQHF. The CDR3 DNA sequence: TGTGCCAGCAGTGATTGGCAGAGCAATCAGCCCCAGCATTTT.

This clone came up once. The chain employs TRBV6-2 or TRBV6-3 and TRBJ1-3; a weak D match, TRBD1 (6 bases). The germline V gene encodes CDR1 MNHEY and CDR2 SVGEGT. This CDR3 is 16 amino acids long. Trimming removed 0 bases from V and 14 bases from J, with 23 bases in between. This chain's CDR3 is CASSYSARDTLHKVYF. DNA for the CDR3: TGTGCCAGCAGTTACTCGGCCCGGGACACCCTCCACAAGGTATATTTT.

The sample holds one count of this clone. J is TRBJ2-6 and V is TRBV19; 7 positions agree with TRBD1. Trimming cost V 5 bases and J 4 bases; bases outside gene matches: 11. The CDR3 runs to 17 residues. Germline V gives CDR1 LNHDA, CDR2 SQIVND (reference sequence). The CDR3 DNA sequence: TGTGCCAGTAGTTCGACAGGGTTGGGTAGGGGGGCCAACGTCCTGACTTTC. It specifies CASSSTGLGRGANVLTF.

V is TRBV7-2 and J is TRBJ1-1, with D perhaps matching TRBD1 (5 bases). The CDR3 has 17 amino acids. V was pared by 0 bases and J by 1 base, with 15 bases between. From germline, CDR1 is SGHTA and CDR2 FQGNSA. CDR3 bases: TGTGCCAGCAGCTTAGCGCTCGGAGGCGGGGGGAACACTGAAGCTTTCTTT. Protein product: CASSLALGGGGNTEAFF.

The chain uses TRBV7-8 and TRBJ1-1; 8 nucleotides align to TRBD1. Germline CDR1 SGHVS, CDR2 FQNEAQ. The CDR3 is 13 amino acids. V gave up 8 bases and J gave up 6 bases; unmatched junction bases: 8. CDR3 coding DNA: TGTGCCAGCCTCTCAAGGGGACAGGCTGAAGCTTTCTTT. As protein: CASLSRGQAEAFF.

The J gene is TRBJ1-1, the V gene TRBV10-3, with TRBD1 as a possible D gene (5 bases). Trimming removed 4 bases from V and 6 bases from J, with 12 bases in between. Germline values: CDR1 ENHRY, CDR2 SYGVKD. The length of the CDR3 is 13 residues. The CDR3 bases are TGTGCCATCAGTGTTGGCAGGGAGGCTGAAGCTTTCTTT. Its translation is CAISVGREAEAFF.

The chain combines TRBV27 with TRBJ1-6, with 9 bases fitting TRBD1. The J segment lost 3 bases and the V segment lost 8 bases, leaving 8 bases of the junction unmatched. CDR3 length: 16 amino acids. CDR1 is MNHEY, CDR2 SMNVEV, per germline (reference sequence). The DNA of the CDR3 is TGTGCCAGCCAACCCTCGGGACAGGGCTATAATTCACCCCTCCACTTT. Residues: CASQPSGQGYNSPLHF.

V is TRBV14 and J is TRBJ2-3, with D perhaps TRBD2 (6 bases). CDR1 is SGHDN, CDR2 FVKESK, per germline. Trimming stripped 0 bases from V and 6 bases from J, with 16 bases between. The CDR3 has 16 residues. The CDR3 loop reads CASSQDWRGARDTQYF. The DNA for the CDR3 is TGTGCCAGCAGCCAAGATTGGCGCGGGGCTCGGGATACGCAGTATTTT.

V usage is TRBV7-8 and J usage is TRBJ1-2, with no clear D. The CDR3 extends over 13 amino acids. Trimming removed 4 bases at V and 4 bases at J, with 10 bases between. Germline V gene sequence: CDR1 SGHVS, CDR2 FQNEAQ. This CDR3 reads CASSSGYGYGYTF. DNA for the CDR3: TGTGCCAGCAGCTCCGGGTACGGCTATGGCTACACCTTC.

This clone has a handful of counts. The CDR3: CAWSIGGATYGYTF. CDR3 DNA sequence: TGTGCCTGGAGCATTGGAGGAGCAACCTATGGCTACACCTTC. This rearrangement joins TRBV30 to TRBJ1-2; D remains unclear. Trimming removed 3 bases from V and 4 bases from J, with 15 bases in between. The CDR3 is made up of 14 amino acids. Germline values: CDR1 GTSNPN, CDR2 SVGIG (reference sequence).